Reported below is one TCR beta chain. Libraries were prepared by immunoSEQ multiplex PCR; TCRdb keeps only in-frame clonotypes and omits some of them. The table shows tens of thousands of clones, with 84% occurring only once. Germline CDR1 and CDR2: KGHDR and SFDVKD. V dropped 4 bases and J dropped 5; count of bases not matched to a gene: 7. The CDR3 contains 16 residues. This record belongs to a study of blood T cell repertoires in COVID-19. The rearrangement joins TRBV24-1 to TRBJ2-1; 10 bases line up with TRBD2. Sequencing used peripheral blood. This receptor was identified in a human donor in a cohort sampled during active COVID-19. CDR3 in amino acids: CATSDPTSGYNNEQFF. In nucleotides, the CDR3 is TGTGCCACCAGTGACCCGACTAGCGGGTACAACAATGAGCAGTTCTTC.